The source of this T cell receptor (beta chain) is a study of T cells in Graves' hyperthyroidism and ophthalmopathy. Study overall: Blood from the periphery was taken at initial diagnosis, before any treatment.

Authors of the study amplified TCR beta CDR3 regions from RNA transcripts. The HTBI primer set was used in a first-round RT-PCR of the TCR CDR3. One entry per CDR3 protein, called by TCRdb with MiXCR from the multiplex PCR reads. The sample carries 200,000 to 250,000 distinct CDR3 sequences, 17% recorded once. This clonotype was observed a handful of times. Trimming took 5 bases from V and 5 from J, leaving 13 bases between them. Germline-derived CDR1 and CDR2 are SGHNT and YENEEA. The CDR3 contains 14 residues. The PBMCs were sourced from fresh peripheral blood (approximately 10 ml). Sequencing was done on a sample of blood. This TCR came from a man aged 45-60 years with Graves' hyperthyroidism. The chain employs TRBV11-3 and TRBJ2-1; maybe TRBD2 (5 bases). CDR3 protein: CASSPPGKHNEQFF. The DNA of the CDR3 is TGTGCCAGCAGCCCCCCCGGGAAACACAATGAGCAGTTCTTC.